The clone carrying this TCR beta chain was seen only a few times. As yet, its antigen is unknown. Every isolated RNA sample was fully reverse transcribed, so sequencing captured expressed TCRB transcripts. Profiling relied on immunoSEQ multiplex PCR, and the TCRdb table lists in-frame clones only, not all of them. The data show 300,000 or so clones, roughly 8% seen once. The CDR3 covers 15 residues. Germline V CDR1 and CDR2: MGHRA, YSYEKL. Trimming cost V 5 bases and J 4 bases; bases outside gene matches: 6. This sample is part of a study of beta chain features in type 1 diabetes. Study-level points and caveats: PCR might favor shorter templates, equally in patients and controls. The naive, central memory and Treg TCRB repertoires looked more alike in patients than they did in healthy donors. For Type 1 diabetes patients, all four CD4+ subsets carried TCRB CDR3s that were moderately but significantly shorter. The question left open here concerned HLA type influencing TCRB rearrangement.

The rearrangement uses TRBV4-1 and TRBJ2-7; 12 bases are shared with TRBD2. The receptor was isolated from a woman aged 18-29 years in good health. The sequenced sample was central memory CD4+ T cells from blood. The CDR3 bases are TGCGCCAGCAGCTCGAGGACTAGCGGGACTTACGAGCAGTACTTC. Translated: CASSSRTSGTYEQYF.